A selection of T cell receptor beta chains follows, all from one sample in a study of blood T cell repertoires in COVID-19. Clones were sequenced by immunoSEQ multiplex PCR, and TCRdb holds only the in-frame ones, with some missing. The sample includes tens of thousands of clones, around 80% of them seen just once. Input material: peripheral blood. The receptors stem from a human donor in a cohort sampled during active COVID-19. Each CDR3 is given with its conserved first and last residue. The order of the fields is V gene, clone size, D gene, J gene, CDR3 protein, CDR3 DNA. D genes are given only for firm matches. Clone size, where shown, is once, few, many, or a class for clones that have expanded.

V: TRBV6-5
size: .
D: TRBD1
J: TRBJ2-5
CDR3: CASRGTGTIRETQYF
DNA: TGTGCCAGCAGGGGGACAGGAACAATCAGAGAGACCCAGTACTTC

V: TRBV7-2
size: .
D: TRBD2
J: TRBJ2-7
CDR3: CASSLREGSYEQYF
DNA: TGTGCCAGCAGCTTAAGGGAGGGCTCCTACGAGCAGTACTTC

V: TRBV10-1
size: .
D: .
J: TRBJ1-2
CDR3: CASSEGGTEGGYTF
DNA: TGCGCCAGCAGTGAAGGAGGGACCGAAGGAGGCTACACCTTC

V: TRBV9
size: .
D: .
J: TRBJ2-7
CDR3: CASSVGGRGAYEQYF
DNA: TGTGCCAGCAGCGTTGGGGGCAGGGGAGCCTACGAGCAGTACTTC

V: TRBV5-6
size: .
D: .
J: TRBJ1-4
CDR3: CASNQWGQPNEKLFF
DNA: TGTGCCAGCAACCAATGGGGGCAGCCTAATGAAAAACTGTTTTTT

V: TRBV30
size: .
D: .
J: TRBJ1-3
CDR3: CAWSVNGRNTIYF
DNA: TGTGCCTGGAGTGTAAACGGGAGAAACACCATATATTTT

V: TRBV5-1
size: .
D: TRBD1
J: TRBJ2-5
CDR3: CATSRGQGETQYF
DNA: TGCGCCACTTCGAGGGGGCAGGGAGAGACCCAGTACTTC

V: TRBV5-1
size: many
D: .
J: TRBJ1-1
CDR3: CASSFVVEGGNTEAFF
DNA: TGCGCCAGCAGCTTTGTGGTTGAGGGAGGGAACACTGAAGCTTTCTTT

V: TRBV5-8
size: .
D: .
J: TRBJ2-7
CDR3: CASSYRVNEQYF
DNA: TGTGCCAGCAGCTACAGGGTTAACGAGCAGTACTTC

V: TRBV6-5
size: .
D: TRBD2
J: TRBJ2-7
CDR3: CASSSRTSGDVNEQYF
DNA: TGTGCCAGCAGTTCGAGGACTAGCGGGGATGTAAACGAGCAGTACTTC

V: TRBV29-1
size: .
D: TRBD2
J: TRBJ2-5
CDR3: CSVASGDQETQYF
DNA: TGCAGCGTGGCTAGCGGGGACCAAGAGACCCAGTACTTC

V: TRBV6-1
size: .
D: .
J: TRBJ2-7
CDR3: CASSDPQRTSYEQYF
DNA: TGTGCCAGCAGTGATCCACAGCGGACCAGCTACGAGCAGTACTTC

V: TRBV4-2
size: .
D: .
J: TRBJ1-4
CDR3: CASSPRLAVVNEKLFF
DNA: TGTGCCAGCAGCCCGAGGCTGGCGGTCGTTAATGAAAAACTGTTTTTT

V: TRBV19
size: .
D: .
J: TRBJ1-1
CDR3: CASSMGGNTEAFF
DNA: TGTGCCAGTAGTATGGGGGGAAATACTGAAGCTTTCTTT

V: TRBV9
size: .
D: .
J: TRBJ1-2
CDR3: CASSLNYGYTF
DNA: TGTGCCAGCAGCCTAAACTATGGCTACACCTTC

V: TRBV4-2
size: .
D: .
J: TRBJ2-7
CDR3: CASSHRLGWEQYF
DNA: TGTGCCAGCAGCCACCGACTGGGTTGGGAGCAGTACTTC

V: TRBV3-1/TRBV3-2
size: .
D: TRBD2
J: TRBJ2-1
CDR3: CASSRPGLGSHEQFF
DNA: TGTGCCAGCAGCCGGCCGGGACTAGGTTCCCATGAGCAGTTCTTC